This is a list of T cell receptor beta chains from one sample in a study of cytomegalovirus exposure and HLA in healthy donors. TCRdb's copy holds only in-frame clones and misses some; the assay was immunoSEQ multiplex PCR. Here the sample spans 30,000 to 45,000 clones, around 81% being singletons. Material for sequencing was PBMCs. The origin of the receptors is a woman between 35 and 50 years old in good health and CMV-seronegative. CDR3s include the opening cysteine and the closing phenylalanine or tryptophan. D genes are given only for firm matches. Clone size appears in some rows only: once, few, many, or a class for an expanded clone.

clone_size: -
d_call: TRBD1
j_call: TRBJ1-2
v_call: TRBV6-5
cdr3_nt: TGTGCCAGCAGTTACGCTTGGACAGGGCCCTCGGGCTACACCTTC
cdr3_aa: CASSYAWTGPSGYTF

clone_size: -
d_call: -
j_call: TRBJ1-3
v_call: TRBV2
cdr3_nt: TGTGCCAGCAGTGAAGGGTCGGGGTCGTCTGGAAACACCATATATTTT
cdr3_aa: CASSEGSGSSGNTIYF

clone_size: -
d_call: -
j_call: TRBJ1-2
v_call: TRBV28
cdr3_nt: TGTGCCAGCAGTTTTGGAGGGAATGGCTACACCTTC
cdr3_aa: CASSFGGNGYTF

clone_size: -
d_call: TRBD1
j_call: TRBJ2-2
v_call: TRBV7-2
cdr3_nt: TGTGCCAGCACAAGACAGGGAGTGAGCCACACCGGGGAGCTGTTTTTT
cdr3_aa: CASTRQGVSHTGELFF

clone_size: -
d_call: TRBD1
j_call: TRBJ1-2
v_call: TRBV5-6
cdr3_nt: TGTGCCAGCATCCGACAGGGGGAATATGGCTACACCTTC
cdr3_aa: CASIRQGEYGYTF

clone_size: -
d_call: TRBD2
j_call: TRBJ2-7
v_call: TRBV9
cdr3_nt: TGTGCCAGCGGGACTAGCAACTACGAGCAGTACTTC
cdr3_aa: CASGTSNYEQYF

clone_size: -
d_call: TRBD1
j_call: TRBJ1-1
v_call: TRBV10-3
cdr3_nt: TGTGCCATCAGTGAAGGGGACAGAAAGTCTGGTTTCTTT
cdr3_aa: CAISEGDRKSGFF

clone_size: once
d_call: -
j_call: TRBJ2-1
v_call: TRBV7-3
cdr3_nt: TGTGCCAGCAGCTTAATTTCCGGGTATGAGCAGTTCTTC
cdr3_aa: CASSLISGYEQFF

clone_size: few
d_call: TRBD1
j_call: TRBJ1-1
v_call: TRBV2
cdr3_nt: TGTGCCAGCAGGCTCGGGACAGGGGAAACTGAAGCTTTCTTT
cdr3_aa: CASRLGTGETEAFF

clone_size: -
d_call: TRBD1
j_call: TRBJ1-1
v_call: TRBV28
cdr3_nt: TGTGCCAGCAGAACCGCGGGACAGATGAACACTGAAGCTTTCTTT
cdr3_aa: CASRTAGQMNTEAFF

clone_size: few
d_call: TRBD2
j_call: TRBJ2-2
v_call: TRBV4-2
cdr3_nt: TGTGCCAGCAGCCAAGGGGGACTAACCGGGGAGCTGTTTTTT
cdr3_aa: CASSQGGLTGELFF

clone_size: -
d_call: TRBD1
j_call: TRBJ2-3
v_call: TRBV5-1
cdr3_nt: TGCGCCAGCAGCTTGAACAGGGGAACAGATACGCAGTATTTT
cdr3_aa: CASSLNRGTDTQYF

clone_size: -
d_call: -
j_call: TRBJ1-1
v_call: TRBV20-1
cdr3_nt: TGCAGTGCTAGGGTGCGGGGCAAAGCTTTCTTT
cdr3_aa: CSARVRGKAFF

clone_size: -
d_call: -
j_call: TRBJ1-3
v_call: TRBV29-1
cdr3_nt: TGCAGCGTTGTTGGGCTCTCTGGAAACACCATATATTTT
cdr3_aa: CSVVGLSGNTIYF

clone_size: -
d_call: TRBD1
j_call: TRBJ1-6
v_call: TRBV9
cdr3_nt: TGTGCCAGCAGCGTAGGAGGGGGCAAATCACCCCTCCACTTT
cdr3_aa: CASSVGGGKSPLHF

clone_size: -
d_call: -
j_call: TRBJ1-5
v_call: TRBV19
cdr3_nt: TGTGCCAGTAGCCCGCAGGTTATTAGCAATCAGCCCCAGCATTTT
cdr3_aa: CASSPQVISNQPQHF

clone_size: -
d_call: -
j_call: TRBJ1-1
v_call: TRBV19
cdr3_nt: TGTGCCACTCGGGACACCAACACTGAAGCTTTCTTT
cdr3_aa: CATRDTNTEAFF

clone_size: -
d_call: -
j_call: TRBJ2-1
v_call: TRBV7-2
cdr3_nt: TGTGCCAGCAGCCCGGGGGGCAGGGGCGGGTCCTACAATGAGCAGTTCTTC
cdr3_aa: CASSPGGRGGSYNEQFF

clone_size: -
d_call: -
j_call: TRBJ1-2
v_call: TRBV5-6
cdr3_nt: TGTGCCAGCAGCTTATCCCCCTCTGGGAGTGGGGATGGCTACACCTTC
cdr3_aa: CASSLSPSGSGDGYTF

clone_size: -
d_call: -
j_call: TRBJ2-3
v_call: TRBV5-4
cdr3_nt: TGTGCCAGCAGCTTGAGTGGGAGAATGACAGATACGCAGTATTTT
cdr3_aa: CASSLSGRMTDTQYF

clone_size: -
d_call: TRBD2
j_call: TRBJ2-1
v_call: TRBV29-1
cdr3_nt: TGCAGCGTTGAACCAGCGGGGGGTAACAATGAGCAGTTCTTC
cdr3_aa: CSVEPAGGNNEQFF

clone_size: -
d_call: TRBD2
j_call: TRBJ2-3
v_call: TRBV5-4
cdr3_nt: TGTGCCAGCAGCCCCTACCAAGCGGGGGGGCCAGATACGCAGTATTTT
cdr3_aa: CASSPYQAGGPDTQYF

clone_size: few
d_call: TRBD1
j_call: TRBJ1-1
v_call: TRBV7-9
cdr3_nt: TGTGCCAGCAGCTTTTTCCCGGGACAGGGGGACAAAAAGAACACTGAAGCTTTCTTT
cdr3_aa: CASSFFPGQGDKKNTEAFF

clone_size: -
d_call: TRBD1
j_call: TRBJ1-1
v_call: TRBV6-1
cdr3_nt: TGTGCCAGCAGTGACGGGACAGGGGGGGACACTGAAGCTTTCTTT
cdr3_aa: CASSDGTGGDTEAFF

clone_size: -
d_call: TRBD2
j_call: TRBJ2-1
v_call: TRBV9
cdr3_nt: TGTGCCAGCAGCGCCGCCGGGGGGGCCAAAATCAATGAGCAGTTCTTC
cdr3_aa: CASSAAGGAKINEQFF

clone_size: -
d_call: TRBD2
j_call: TRBJ2-1
v_call: TRBV29-1
cdr3_nt: TGCAGCGTAGGATCGACTAGCGGGGGCTCCTACAATGAGCAGTTCTTC
cdr3_aa: CSVGSTSGGSYNEQFF

clone_size: -
d_call: -
j_call: TRBJ1-6
v_call: TRBV7-9
cdr3_nt: TGTGCCAGCAGGATACAGGGTGACAATTCACCCCTCCACTTT
cdr3_aa: CASRIQGDNSPLHF

clone_size: -
d_call: TRBD1
j_call: TRBJ2-7
v_call: TRBV18
cdr3_nt: TGTGCCAGCTCACCATCGGACAGGGATGAGCAGTACTTC
cdr3_aa: CASSPSDRDEQYF

clone_size: -
d_call: -
j_call: TRBJ2-3
v_call: TRBV2
cdr3_nt: TGTGCCAGCAGTGAATTTTTGACAGAAGATACGCAGTATTTT
cdr3_aa: CASSEFLTEDTQYF

clone_size: -
d_call: TRBD2
j_call: TRBJ2-5
v_call: TRBV5-1
cdr3_nt: TGCGCCAGCAGCTTGGAAGCGGGGGGTTGGGAGACCCAGTACTTC
cdr3_aa: CASSLEAGGWETQYF

clone_size: -
d_call: TRBD1
j_call: TRBJ1-1
v_call: TRBV7-9
cdr3_nt: TGTGCCAGCAGCTGGGGACAGGGGGGAACGAACACTGAAGCTTTCTTT
cdr3_aa: CASSWGQGGTNTEAFF